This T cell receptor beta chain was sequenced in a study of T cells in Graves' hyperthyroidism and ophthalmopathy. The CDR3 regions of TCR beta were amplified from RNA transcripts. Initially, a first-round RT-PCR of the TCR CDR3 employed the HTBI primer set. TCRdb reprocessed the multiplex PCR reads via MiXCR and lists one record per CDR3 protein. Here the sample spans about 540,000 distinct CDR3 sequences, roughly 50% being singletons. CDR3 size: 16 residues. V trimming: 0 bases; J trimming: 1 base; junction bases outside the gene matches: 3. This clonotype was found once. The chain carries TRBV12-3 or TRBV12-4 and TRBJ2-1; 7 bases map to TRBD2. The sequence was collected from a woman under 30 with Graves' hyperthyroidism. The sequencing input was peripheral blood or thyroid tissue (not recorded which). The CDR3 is CASSLAAGLSYNEQFF. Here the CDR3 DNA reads TGTGCCAGCAGTTTAGCGGCGGGACTATCCTACAATGAGCAGTTCTTC.